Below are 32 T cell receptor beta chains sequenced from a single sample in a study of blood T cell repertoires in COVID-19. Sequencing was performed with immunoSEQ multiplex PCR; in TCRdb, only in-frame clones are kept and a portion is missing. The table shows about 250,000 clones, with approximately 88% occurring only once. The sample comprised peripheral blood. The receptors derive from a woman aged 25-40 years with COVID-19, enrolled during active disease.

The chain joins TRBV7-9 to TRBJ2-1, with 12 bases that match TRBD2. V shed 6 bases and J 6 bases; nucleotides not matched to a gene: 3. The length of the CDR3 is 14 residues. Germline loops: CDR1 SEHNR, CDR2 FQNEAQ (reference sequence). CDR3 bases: TGTGCCAGCAGACCGACTAGCGGGGGCAATGAGCAGTTCTTC. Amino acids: CASRPTSGGNEQFF.

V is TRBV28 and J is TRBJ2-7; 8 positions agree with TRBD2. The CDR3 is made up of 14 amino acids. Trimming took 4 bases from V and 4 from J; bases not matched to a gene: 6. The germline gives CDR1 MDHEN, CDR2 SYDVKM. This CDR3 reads CASSSGLALYEQYF. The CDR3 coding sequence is TGTGCCAGCAGTTCCGGACTAGCTTTATACGAGCAGTACTTC.

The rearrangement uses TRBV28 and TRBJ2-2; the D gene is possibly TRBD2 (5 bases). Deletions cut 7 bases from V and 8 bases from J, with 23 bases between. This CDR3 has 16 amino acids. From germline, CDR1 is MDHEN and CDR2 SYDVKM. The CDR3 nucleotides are TGTGCCAGCAATACGGGCGTGGGGAGAGGGTTAGGGGAGCTGTTTTTT. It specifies CASNTGVGRGLGELFF.

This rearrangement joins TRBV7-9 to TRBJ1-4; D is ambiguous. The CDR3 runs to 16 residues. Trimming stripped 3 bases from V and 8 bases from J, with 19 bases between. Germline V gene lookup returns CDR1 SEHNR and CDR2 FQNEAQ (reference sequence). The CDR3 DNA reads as TGTGCCAGCAGCTTGGTGAATCGGGGTCAAGGGGAAAAACTGTTTTTT. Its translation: CASSLVNRGQGEKLFF.

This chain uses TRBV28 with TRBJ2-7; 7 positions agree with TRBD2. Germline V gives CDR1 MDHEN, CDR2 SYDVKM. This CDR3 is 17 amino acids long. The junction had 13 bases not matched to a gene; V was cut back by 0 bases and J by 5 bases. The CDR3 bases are TGTGCCAGCAGTTTATGGTTCATTAGGACGGGAGGCCACGAGCAGTACTTC. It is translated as CASSLWFIRTGGHEQYF.

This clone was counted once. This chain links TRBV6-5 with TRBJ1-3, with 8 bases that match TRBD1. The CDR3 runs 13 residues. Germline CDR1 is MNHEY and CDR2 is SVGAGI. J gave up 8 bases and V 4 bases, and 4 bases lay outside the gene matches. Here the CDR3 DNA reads TGTGCCAGCAGTTCCGTGGACAGGGACACCATATATTTT. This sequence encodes CASSSVDRDTIYF.

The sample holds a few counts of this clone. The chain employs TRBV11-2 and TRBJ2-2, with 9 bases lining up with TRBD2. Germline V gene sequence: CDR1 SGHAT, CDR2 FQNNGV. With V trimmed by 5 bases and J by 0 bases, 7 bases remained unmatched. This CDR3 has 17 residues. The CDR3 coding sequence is TGTGCCAGCAGCCGACGATTAGCGGGGGCGAACACCGGGGAGCTGTTTTTT. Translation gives CASSRRLAGANTGELFF.

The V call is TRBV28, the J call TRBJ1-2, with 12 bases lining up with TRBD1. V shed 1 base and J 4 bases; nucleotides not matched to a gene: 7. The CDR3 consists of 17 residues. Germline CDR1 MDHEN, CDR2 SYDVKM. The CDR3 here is CASSLYRDRGPGYGYTF. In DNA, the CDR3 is TGTGCCAGCAGTTTATACCGGGACAGGGGGCCCGGCTATGGCTACACCTTC.

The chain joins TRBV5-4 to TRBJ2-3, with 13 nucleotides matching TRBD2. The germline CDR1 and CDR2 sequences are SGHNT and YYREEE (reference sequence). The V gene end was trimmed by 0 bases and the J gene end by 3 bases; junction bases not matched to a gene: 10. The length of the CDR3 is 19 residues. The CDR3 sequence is CASSLVGTSGAWRTDTQYF. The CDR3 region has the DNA TGTGCCAGCAGCTTGGTGGGGACTAGCGGGGCCTGGAGAACAGATACGCAGTATTTT.

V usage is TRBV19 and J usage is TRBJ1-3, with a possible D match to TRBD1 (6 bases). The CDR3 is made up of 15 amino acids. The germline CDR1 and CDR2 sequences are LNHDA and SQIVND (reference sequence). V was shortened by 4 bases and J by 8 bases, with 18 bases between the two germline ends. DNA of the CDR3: TGTGCCAGTAGTAACCGGCAGGGGATGGAGCACACCATATATTTT. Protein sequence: CASSNRQGMEHTIYF.

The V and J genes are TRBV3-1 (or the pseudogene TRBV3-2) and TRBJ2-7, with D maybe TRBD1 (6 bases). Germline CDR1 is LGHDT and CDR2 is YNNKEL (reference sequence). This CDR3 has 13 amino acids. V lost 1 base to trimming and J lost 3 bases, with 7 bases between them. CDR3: CASSQGTDYEQYF. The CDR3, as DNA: TGTGCCAGCAGCCAAGGGACAGACTACGAGCAGTACTTC.

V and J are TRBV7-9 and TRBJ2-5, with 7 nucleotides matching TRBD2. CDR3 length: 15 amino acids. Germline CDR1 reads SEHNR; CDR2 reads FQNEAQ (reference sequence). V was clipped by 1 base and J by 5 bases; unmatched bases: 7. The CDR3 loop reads CASSLGPSGQETQYF. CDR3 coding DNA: TGTGCCAGCAGCTTAGGGCCTAGCGGCCAGGAGACCCAGTACTTC.

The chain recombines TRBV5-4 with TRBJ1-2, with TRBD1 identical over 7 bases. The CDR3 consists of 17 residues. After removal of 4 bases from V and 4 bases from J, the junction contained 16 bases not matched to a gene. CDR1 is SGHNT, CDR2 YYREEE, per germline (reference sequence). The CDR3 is CASSHLGRLTGSYGYTF. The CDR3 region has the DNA TGTGCCAGCAGCCACCTAGGACGCCTGACAGGGTCCTATGGCTACACCTTC. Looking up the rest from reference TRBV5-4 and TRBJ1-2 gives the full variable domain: ETGVTQSPTHLIKTRGQQVTLRCSSQSGHNTVSWYQQALGQGPQFIFQYYREEENGRGNFPPRFSGLQFPNYSSELNVNALELDDSALYLCASSHLGRLTGSYGYTFGSGTRLTVV.

The CDR3 loop reads CASSPTTGYNSPLHF. Written as DNA, the CDR3 is TGTGCCAGCAGCCCAACGACAGGGTATAATTCACCCCTCCACTTT. V usage is TRBV7-8 and J usage is TRBJ1-6; 7 nucleotides align to TRBD1. The CDR3 length is 15 residues. Germline V lookup: CDR1 SGHVS, CDR2 FQNEAQ. V lost 5 bases to trimming and J lost 4 bases; unmatched junction nucleotides: 5.

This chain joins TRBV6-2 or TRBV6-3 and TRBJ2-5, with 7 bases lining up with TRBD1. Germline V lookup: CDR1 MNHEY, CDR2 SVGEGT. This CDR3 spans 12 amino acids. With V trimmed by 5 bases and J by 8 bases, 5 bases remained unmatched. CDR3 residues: CASSLDRATQYF. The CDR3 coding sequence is TGTGCCAGCAGTCTAGACAGGGCTACCCAGTACTTC.

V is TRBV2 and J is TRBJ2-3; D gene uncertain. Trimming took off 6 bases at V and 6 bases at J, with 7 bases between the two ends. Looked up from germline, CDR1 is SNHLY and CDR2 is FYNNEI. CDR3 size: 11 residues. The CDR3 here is CASSLYDTQYF. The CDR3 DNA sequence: TGTGCCAGCAGCCTCTACGATACGCAGTATTTT.

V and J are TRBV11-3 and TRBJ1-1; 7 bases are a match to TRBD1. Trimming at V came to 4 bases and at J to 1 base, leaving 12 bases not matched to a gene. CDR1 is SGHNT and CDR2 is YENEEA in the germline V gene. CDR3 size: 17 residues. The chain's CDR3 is CASSSEAGGSRNTEAFF. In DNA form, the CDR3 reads TGTGCCAGCAGCTCAGAGGCAGGGGGGAGTCGGAACACTGAAGCTTTCTTT. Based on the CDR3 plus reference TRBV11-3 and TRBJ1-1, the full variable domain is EAGVVQSPRYKIIEKKQPVAFWCNPISGHNTLYWYLQNLGQGPELLIRYENEEAVDDSQLPKDRFSAERLKGVDSTLKIQPAELGDSAVYLCASSSEAGGSRNTEAFFGQGTRLTVV.

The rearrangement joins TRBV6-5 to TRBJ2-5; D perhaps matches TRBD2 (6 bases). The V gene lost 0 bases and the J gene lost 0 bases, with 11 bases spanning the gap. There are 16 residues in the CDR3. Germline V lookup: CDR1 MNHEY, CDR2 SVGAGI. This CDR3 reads CASSYSLIADQETQYF. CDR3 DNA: TGTGCCAGCAGTTACTCGTTGATAGCGGACCAAGAGACCCAGTACTTC.

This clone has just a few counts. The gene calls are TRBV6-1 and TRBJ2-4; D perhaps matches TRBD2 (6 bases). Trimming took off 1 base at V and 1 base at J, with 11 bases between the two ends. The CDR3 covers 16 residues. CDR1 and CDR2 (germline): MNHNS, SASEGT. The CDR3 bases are TGTGCCAGCAGTGAAGAGTCAGGGAGGGCCAAAAACATTCAGTACTTC. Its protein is CASSEESGRAKNIQYF.

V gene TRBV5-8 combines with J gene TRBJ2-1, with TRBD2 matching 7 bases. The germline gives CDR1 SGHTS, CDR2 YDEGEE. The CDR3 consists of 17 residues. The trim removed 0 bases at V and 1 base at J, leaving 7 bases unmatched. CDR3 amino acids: CASSLGVAGDSYNEQFF. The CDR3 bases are TGTGCCAGCAGCTTGGGGGTAGCGGGCGATTCCTACAATGAGCAGTTCTTC.

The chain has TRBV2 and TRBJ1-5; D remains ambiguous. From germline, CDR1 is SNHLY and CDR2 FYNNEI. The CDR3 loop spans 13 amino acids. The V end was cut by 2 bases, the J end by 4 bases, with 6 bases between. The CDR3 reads CASSEQANQPQHF. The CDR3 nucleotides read TGTGCCAGCAGTGAACAGGCAAATCAGCCCCAGCATTTT.

The DNA for the CDR3 is TGTGCCAGCTCACCACAAAGACAGAGCTCCTACGAGCAGTACGTC. Translating gives CASSPQRQSSYEQYV. The rearrangement uses TRBV18 and TRBJ2-7; possibly TRBD1 for D (5 bases). Germline V CDR1 and CDR2: KGHSH, LQKENI. CDR3 length: 15 residues. V lost 1 base and J lost 0, with 10 bases in between.

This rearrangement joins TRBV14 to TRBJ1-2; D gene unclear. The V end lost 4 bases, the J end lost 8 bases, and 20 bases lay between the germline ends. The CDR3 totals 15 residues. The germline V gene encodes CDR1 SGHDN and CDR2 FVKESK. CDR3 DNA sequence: TGTGCCAGCAGCCCCCAGACTTTTGCCCTCGGGGGCTACACCTTC. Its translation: CASSPQTFALGGYTF.

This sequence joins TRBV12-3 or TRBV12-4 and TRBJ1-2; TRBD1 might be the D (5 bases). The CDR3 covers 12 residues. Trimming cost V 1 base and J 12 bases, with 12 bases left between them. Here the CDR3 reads CASSLVDSYHTF. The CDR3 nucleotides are TGTGCCAGCAGTTTAGTCGACAGTTATCACACCTTC.

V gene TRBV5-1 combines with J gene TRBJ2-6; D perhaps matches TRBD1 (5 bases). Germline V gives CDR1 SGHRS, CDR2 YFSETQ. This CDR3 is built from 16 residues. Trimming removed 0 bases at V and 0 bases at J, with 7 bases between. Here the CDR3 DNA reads TGCGCCAGCAGCTTGGCAGGGCACTCTGGGGCCAACGTCCTGACTTTC. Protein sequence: CASSLAGHSGANVLTF.

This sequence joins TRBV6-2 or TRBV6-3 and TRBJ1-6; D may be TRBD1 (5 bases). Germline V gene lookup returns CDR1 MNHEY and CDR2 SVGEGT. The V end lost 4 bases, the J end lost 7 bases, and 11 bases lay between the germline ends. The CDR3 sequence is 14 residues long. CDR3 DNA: TGTGCCAGCAGTTGGGGCGGTGGAAATTCACCCCTCCACTTT. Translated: CASSWGGGNSPLHF.

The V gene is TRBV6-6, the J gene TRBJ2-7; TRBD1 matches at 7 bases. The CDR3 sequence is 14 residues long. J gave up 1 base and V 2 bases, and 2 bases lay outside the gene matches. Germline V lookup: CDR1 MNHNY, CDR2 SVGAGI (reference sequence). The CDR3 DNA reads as TGTGCCAGCAGTTACGCAGGGGGTTCCTACGAGCAGTACGTC. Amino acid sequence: CASSYAGGSYEQYV.

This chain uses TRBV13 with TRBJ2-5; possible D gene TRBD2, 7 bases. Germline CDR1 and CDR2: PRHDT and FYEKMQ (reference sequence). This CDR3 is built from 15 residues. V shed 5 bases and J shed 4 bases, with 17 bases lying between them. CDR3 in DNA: TGTGCCAGCAGCCCAGGAGGGGGGGTCGGAGAGACCCAGTACTTC. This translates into CASSPGGGVGETQYF.

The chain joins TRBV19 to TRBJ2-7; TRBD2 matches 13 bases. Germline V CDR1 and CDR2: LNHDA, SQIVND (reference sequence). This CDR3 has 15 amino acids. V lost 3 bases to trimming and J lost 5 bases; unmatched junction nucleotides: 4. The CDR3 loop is CASSIGTSGKDEQYV. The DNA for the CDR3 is TGTGCCAGTAGTATTGGGACTAGCGGGAAAGACGAGCAGTACGTC.

In DNA, the CDR3 is TGTGCCAGCTTATCCGGGACTAGCGCCGGGGAGCTGTTTTTT. This translates into CASLSGTSAGELFF. The gene calls are TRBV6-5 and TRBJ2-2; 10 nucleotides line up with TRBD2. The CDR3 length is 14 residues. V lost 8 bases to trimming and J lost 6 bases; unmatched junction nucleotides: 6. The V gene's germline CDR1 is MNHEY and CDR2 SVGAGI.

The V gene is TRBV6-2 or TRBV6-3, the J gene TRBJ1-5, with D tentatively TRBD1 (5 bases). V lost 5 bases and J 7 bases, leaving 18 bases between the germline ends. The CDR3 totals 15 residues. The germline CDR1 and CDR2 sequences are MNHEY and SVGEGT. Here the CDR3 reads CASSPRQGSGQPQHF. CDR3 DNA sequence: TGTGCCAGCAGTCCGCGGCAGGGCTCCGGGCAGCCCCAGCATTTT.

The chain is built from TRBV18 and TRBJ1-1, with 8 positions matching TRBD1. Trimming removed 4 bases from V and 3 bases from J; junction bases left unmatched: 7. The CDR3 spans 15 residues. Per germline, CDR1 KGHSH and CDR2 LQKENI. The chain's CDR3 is CASSLRTGRDTEAFF. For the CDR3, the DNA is TGTGCCAGCTCACTACGGACAGGGCGTGACACTGAAGCTTTCTTT.